The source of this T cell receptor (beta chain) is a study of T cells in Graves' hyperthyroidism and ophthalmopathy. Study-level findings and limits: The majority of expanded thyroid clonotypes above 0.001 also appeared in blood.

This CDR3 region has 14 residues. Germline assignment: CDR1 DFQATT and CDR2 SNEGSKA (reference sequence). The V end lost 4 bases, the J end lost 1 base, and 13 bases lay between the germline ends. Amplified regions were TCR beta CDR3 sequences from RNA transcripts. The study used the HTBI primer set for a first-round RT-PCR of the TCR CDR3. From the multiplex PCR reads, TCRdb called clonotypes with MiXCR, one entry per CDR3 protein. The repertoire holds around 520,000 distinct CDR3 sequences, with approximately 25% as singletons. This clonotype came up many times. Its antigen is still unknown. The cohort's ophthalmopathy patients, a group with duration under 3 months, had a Clinical Activity Score of at least 3 and a NOSPECS grade of at least 4. The study left out patients who had uncontrolled infection, other autoimmune disease, pregnancy or lactation.

The rearrangement uses TRBV20-1 and TRBJ1-1; TRBD1 is a possible D gene (5 bases). Source material: blood. The TCR comes from a woman aged 30 to 39 with Graves' ophthalmopathy. The CDR3 loop is CSATERQWNTEAFF. The CDR3 DNA is TGCAGTGCTACCGAAAGACAGTGGAACACTGAAGCTTTCTTT.